These 17 T cell receptor beta chains originate from one sample sequenced in a study of blood T cell repertoires in COVID-19. TCRdb's table, derived via immunoSEQ multiplex PCR, lists solely in-frame clones and lacks some. The data hold around 80,000 clones, with approximately 80% observed a single time. The specimen sequenced was peripheral blood. The source of these receptors is a man aged 80 or over with acute or convalescent COVID-19.

The V call is TRBV5-1, the J call TRBJ2-3; D is possibly TRBD1 (6 bases). Trimming stripped 0 bases from V and 4 bases from J, with 12 bases between. Germline CDR1 SGHRS, CDR2 YFSETQ. This CDR3 is built from 15 residues. DNA of the CDR3: TGCGCCAGCAGCTTGGCAAGGGGGATCCCAGATACGCAGTATTTT. This encodes CASSLARGIPDTQYF.

The chain links TRBV2 to TRBJ1-2; D is uncertain. The V gene's germline CDR1 is SNHLY and CDR2 FYNNEI. The CDR3 contains 11 residues. V was trimmed by 5 bases and J by 6 bases, leaving 7 bases between them. The CDR3, as DNA: TGTGCCAGCAGTCCACTCGATGGCTACACCTTC. It translates to CASSPLDGYTF.

The chain employs TRBV4-1 and TRBJ2-1, with a weak D call TRBD1 (7 bases). V lost 1 base, J lost 6 bases, and 25 bases lay in between. Germline values: CDR1 MGHRA, CDR2 YSYEKL. This CDR3 has 19 amino acids. CDR3 nucleotides: TGCGCCAGCAGCCAAGTTCCCCCACAGGGGTTAGGCGGGACCAATGAGCAGTTCTTC. As protein: CASSQVPPQGLGGTNEQFF.

The rearrangement links TRBV7-3 to TRBJ1-1, with 7 nucleotides matching TRBD1. In germline, CDR1 is SGHTA, CDR2 FQGTGA. This CDR3 spans 18 amino acids. J gave up 1 base and V 5 bases, and 16 bases lay outside the gene matches. CDR3 in amino acids: CASSIRGQDLLTNTEAFF. The CDR3 region has the DNA TGTGCCAGCAGCATCAGAGGACAGGACCTCCTGACGAACACTGAAGCTTTCTTT.

This clone has only a few counts. V and J are TRBV27 and TRBJ1-2; TRBD1 matches 9 bases. With 4 bases clipped from V and 3 bases from J, the junction kept 6 bases outside the gene matches. Germline V gene lookup returns CDR1 MNHEY and CDR2 SMNVEV (reference sequence). CDR3 length: 15 residues. The CDR3 sequence is CASSSPGQGDYGYTF. The CDR3 region has the DNA TGTGCCAGCAGTTCACCGGGACAGGGTGACTATGGCTACACCTTC.

This chain links TRBV7-9 with TRBJ2-5, with 8 bases identical to TRBD2. In germline, CDR1 is SEHNR, CDR2 FQNEAQ (reference sequence). V was pared by 0 bases and J by 4 bases, with 4 bases of the junction left unmatched. This CDR3 has 15 amino acids. CDR3 DNA: TGTGCCAGCAGCTTAGCTGCGGGGGGCAGAGAGACCCAGTACTTC. This gives the protein CASSLAAGGRETQYF. The variable domain in full, with the rest retrieved from reference TRBV7-9 and TRBJ2-5, is DTGVSQNPRHKITKRGQNVTFRCDPISEHNRLYWYRQTLGQGPEFLTYFQNEAQLEKSRLLSDRFSAERPKGSFSTLEIQRTEQGDSAMYLCASSLAAGGRETQYFGPGTRLLVL.

This chain uses TRBV5-1 with TRBJ2-1, with 9 bases matching TRBD2. Trimming removed 3 bases from V and 6 bases from J; junction bases left unmatched: 10. The CDR3 is made up of 16 amino acids. Looked up from germline, CDR1 is SGHRS and CDR2 is YFSETQ. CDR3 sequence: CASSSPGLAALNEQFF. The CDR3, as DNA: TGCGCCAGCAGCTCACCGGGACTAGCCGCGCTCAATGAGCAGTTCTTC.

The rearrangement joins TRBV6-1 to TRBJ1-6; D uncertain. The CDR3 consists of 13 residues. The germline CDR1 and CDR2 sequences are MNHNS and SASEGT. With 1 base removed from V and 7 bases from J, the gap between germline ends came to 5 bases. The DNA for the CDR3 is TGTGCCAGCAGTGAAGGACTAAATTCACCCCTCCACTTT. It yields the protein CASSEGLNSPLHF.

This rearrangement joins TRBV6-5 to TRBJ1-5, with D perhaps matching TRBD1 (6 bases). Between the trimmed V and J ends, which lost 6 bases and 5 bases, there was a span of 11 bases. Germline CDR1 and CDR2: MNHEY and SVGAGI. This CDR3 comprises 13 residues. CDR3 bases: TGTGCCAGCAGCCACAGGGTTCATCAGCCCCAGCATTTT. The encoded protein is CASSHRVHQPQHF.

The V gene is TRBV18, the J gene TRBJ1-2, with D unclear. The V gene's germline CDR1 is KGHSH and CDR2 LQKENI. Trimming took off 0 bases at V and 6 bases at J, with 11 bases between the two ends. This CDR3 region has 14 residues. The CDR3 region has the DNA TGTGCCAGCTCACCACCGGTGCCGGGGAATGGCTACACCTTC. The encoded protein is CASSPPVPGNGYTF.

The J gene is TRBJ2-3, the V gene TRBV4-1; 7 nucleotides match TRBD1. V dropped 1 base and J dropped 6; count of bases not matched to a gene: 4. CDR1 is MGHRA and CDR2 is YSYEKL in the germline V gene. CDR3 length: 14 residues. The CDR3 sequence is CASSQVTGVDTQYF. The CDR3 nucleotides read TGCGCCAGCAGCCAAGTAACAGGGGTGGATACGCAGTATTTT.

The sample holds one count of this clone. The V call is TRBV19, the J call TRBJ1-2; D is uncertain. The CDR3 spans 15 residues. Trimming took off 3 bases at V and 4 bases at J, with 15 bases between the two ends. The germline V gene encodes CDR1 LNHDA and CDR2 SQIVND (reference sequence). DNA of the CDR3: TGTGCCAGTAGTATTGGAGGAAGAGAGCGCTATGGCTACACCTTC. Translation gives CASSIGGRERYGYTF.

The chain joins TRBV19 to TRBJ1-1; D not certain. CDR1 is LNHDA and CDR2 is SQIVND in the germline V gene (reference sequence). V was pared by 8 bases and J by 0 bases, with 16 bases between. The CDR3 has 15 residues. This CDR3 reads CASRQTGRMNTEAFF. In DNA form, the CDR3 reads TGTGCCAGTCGCCAGACCGGGAGGATGAACACTGAAGCTTTCTTT.

The V gene is TRBV7-9, the J gene TRBJ1-5; 8 bases agree with TRBD1. The CDR3 runs to 14 residues. Germline V gene sequence: CDR1 SEHNR, CDR2 FQNEAQ (reference sequence). The V and J ends lost 5 bases and 4 bases, in that order; junction bases with no gene match: 4. Here the CDR3 reads CASSDRGRNQPQHF. The DNA for the CDR3 is TGTGCCAGCAGCGACAGGGGCCGAAATCAGCCCCAGCATTTT.

This clone occurred a few times. This rearrangement joins TRBV19 to TRBJ1-1; D is unclear. Germline V gives CDR1 LNHDA, CDR2 SQIVND (reference sequence). The CDR3 has 14 residues. Trimming shortened V by 3 bases and J by 2 bases, and 10 bases separated the two germline ends. The CDR3 nucleotides are TGTGCCAGTAGTATGTCAGGCGTAAACACTGAAGCTTTCTTT. This codes for CASSMSGVNTEAFF.

The CDR3 loop is CASSLVETGNYGYTF. CDR3 in DNA: TGCGCCAGCAGCTTGGTTGAGACAGGGAACTATGGCTACACCTTC. The J gene is TRBJ1-2, the V gene TRBV5-1, with 7 positions matching TRBD1. Trimming removed 0 bases from V and 2 bases from J; junction bases left unmatched: 4. Germline CDR1 SGHRS, CDR2 YFSETQ. This CDR3 has 15 residues.

This clone was found a few times. J is TRBJ2-5 and V is TRBV19; tentative D call: TRBD2 (5 bases). This CDR3 is built from 14 residues. V was trimmed by 4 bases and J by 5 bases, leaving 14 bases between them. The germline CDR1 and CDR2 sequences are LNHDA and SQIVND (reference sequence). The CDR3 protein is CASSTTGVKETQYF. CDR3 DNA sequence: TGTGCCAGTAGTACCACCGGGGTGAAGGAGACCCAGTACTTC.